The present T cell receptor (beta chain) was sequenced within a study of blood T cell repertoires in COVID-19. Across the study: COVID-19 samples from acute and convalescent phases originated in the United States, Italy and Spain. Sources were T cells, B-cell-depleted T cells, or PBMCs; the material itself was cDNA or gDNA.

This clone was seen many times. Original methodology: Reference gene primer amplification yielded estimated nucleated cell counts. Libraries were prepared by immunoSEQ multiplex PCR; TCRdb keeps only in-frame clonotypes and omits some of them. V and J calls and clone size are as listed in that table; D and trimming were resolved from the DNA. The data contain fewer than 250,000 clones, roughly 82% of them singletons. Followed over time, Seattle patients had been enrolled while infection was active. The source is a woman aged 55-70 years with COVID-19, enrolled during active disease. The sample taken for sequencing was peripheral blood.

The CDR3 loop is CATSDGRQGTTDTQYF. In nucleotides, the CDR3 is TGTGCCACCAGTGACGGCAGACAGGGGACCACAGATACGCAGTATTTT. The chain recombines TRBV24-1 with TRBJ2-3; the match to TRBD1 covers 8 bases. The ends lost 4 bases at V and 2 bases at J; junction bases unmatched: 7. The V gene's germline CDR1 is KGHDR and CDR2 SFDVKD. The CDR3 spans 16 residues.